This T cell receptor (beta chain) was obtained from a study of cytomegalovirus exposure and HLA in healthy donors. Findings of the study overall: About 150 TCR beta chains were listed as cytomegalovirus-associated. A link between a missense DCLRE1C variant and TCR beta V- and J-gene trimming emerged from a later analysis. Apparent HLA restriction characterized most CMV-associated TCR beta chains in a later analysis. It was reportedly the case that the classifier diagnosed cytomegalovirus status with high specificity and sensitivity.

Germline lookup yields CDR1 SEHNR and CDR2 FQNEAQ (reference sequence). Trimming shortened V by 2 bases and J by 5 bases, and 10 bases separated the two germline ends. This CDR3 has 14 amino acids. This clone was counted only a few times. Its antigen is not identified. The primer mix had 60 Vbeta and 13 Jbeta primers. The data were produced by immunoSEQ multiplex PCR, yet TCRdb's version contains in-frame clones alone and is incomplete. Among over 120,000 clones listed, 75% to 90% were seen once. The chain links TRBV7-9 to TRBJ1-5; D is uncertain. Specimen: PBMCs. This clonotype was sampled from a woman between 25 and 40 years old in good health and CMV-seronegative. CDR3 amino acids: CASSLLTGDQPQHF. CDR3 nucleotides: TGTGCCAGCAGCTTACTGACCGGAGATCAGCCCCAGCATTTT.